The 4 T cell receptor beta chains below come from one sample, sequenced in a study of control samples from healthy donors and cancer patients. This table comes from immunoSEQ multiplex PCR, and its TCRdb copy is limited to in-frame clones, with some not included. The sample has some 71,000 clones; around 90% are singletons. Sequences were obtained from PBMCs. Receptors were obtained from a man in his 60s with colorectal cancer.

The J gene is TRBJ2-7, the V gene TRBV28; 8 bases fit TRBD2. V lost 4 bases and J lost 2; bases outside the gene matches: 7. CDR1 and CDR2 (germline): MDHEN, SYDVKM. The CDR3 contains 15 residues. CDR3 loop: CASSSQQRGTYEQYF. CDR3 nucleotide sequence: TGTGCCAGCAGTTCACAGCAGCGGGGGACCTACGAGCAGTACTTC.

This clone was observed many times. V gene TRBV7-9 combines with J gene TRBJ1-1; maybe TRBD1 (5 bases). V lost 4 bases, J lost 1 base, and 10 bases lay in between. This CDR3 is built from 14 residues. Germline values: CDR1 SEHNR, CDR2 FQNEAQ (reference sequence). CDR3 region: CASSSSTANTEAFF. CDR3 in DNA: TGTGCCAGCAGCTCCTCGACAGCGAACACTGAAGCTTTCTTT.

A single count supports this clone. The chain employs TRBV4-2 and TRBJ2-7; the D call may be TRBD1 or TRBD2 (5 bases each). V lost 0 bases and J 0 bases, leaving 18 bases between the germline ends. The CDR3 is 18 amino acids. In germline, CDR1 is LGHNA, CDR2 YNFKEQ. CDR3 residues: CASSQDWGPTLSSYEQYF. DNA of the CDR3: TGTGCCAGCAGCCAAGATTGGGGACCAACCCTCAGCTCCTACGAGCAGTACTTC.

The chain is built from TRBV6-2 or TRBV6-3 and TRBJ1-1; maybe TRBD1 (5 bases). Trimming pared 5 bases from V and 1 base from J, leaving 14 bases between. CDR1 and CDR2 (germline): MNHEY, SVGEGT. This CDR3 is 15 amino acids long. The CDR3 DNA is TGTGCCAGCAGTCGTAGGGGACGGCCGAACACTGAAGCTTTCTTT. Encoded protein: CASSRRGRPNTEAFF.